This T cell receptor (beta chain) was retrieved from a study of cytomegalovirus exposure and HLA in healthy donors. The wider study: Counted in an early data release were roughly 87 million unique TCRs from HLA-typed donors.

Primers: 60 Vbeta forward and 13 Jbeta reverse. Only in-frame clones appear in the TCRdb table, and some are missing; sequencing was by immunoSEQ multiplex PCR. The profile shows around 99,000 clones, roughly 70% of them singletons. Study findings and constraints: There were some V segments, including TRBV6-2 and TRBV6-3, excluded as indistinguishable.

In the case of this clone: The antigen remains unidentified.

The J segment lost 1 base and the V segment lost 0 bases, leaving 1 base of the junction unmatched. CDR3 length: 16 residues. The source material was PBMCs. This TCR derives from a woman in her forties in good health and CMV-seropositive. The V call is TRBV5-3, the J call TRBJ1-5, with 10 bases identical to TRBD1. TRBV5-3 is placed among ORFs of uncertain function. CDR3 in DNA: TGTGCCAGAAGCTTGGTGGACAGGGGGAGCAATCAGCCCCAGCATTTT. It codes for CARSLVDRGSNQPQHF.